This entry concerns a single TCR beta chain. Its cognate antigen is unknown. This table comes from immunoSEQ multiplex PCR, and its TCRdb copy is limited to in-frame clones, with some not included. The table has 98,000 or so clones, around 83% seen once. This sample is part of a study of T cell responses to AZD1222 COVID-19 vaccine. V was trimmed by 1 base and J by 2 bases, leaving 13 bases between them. The CDR3 is made up of 16 amino acids. Germline loops: CDR1 KGHSH, CDR2 LQKENI. Study-wide results and limits: Dominant at 160-218 and 743-854, vaccine-associated CD4 TCRs also spanned spike. At baseline, just five or six AZD1222 recipients tested seropositive.

This TCR came from an adult in good health. The sequencing used peripheral blood, collected on day 0 of AZD1222 vaccination. The rearrangement joins TRBV18 to TRBJ2-3; D is uncertain. CDR3 nucleotides: TGTGCCAGCTCACCACAGGATCCCAGGAACACAGATACGCAGTATTTT. It codes for CASSPQDPRNTDTQYF.